The next 16 T cell receptor beta chains were all read from a single sample in a study of blood T cells in healthy people across ages. Using a J-beta primer mix together with a sample-barcoded 5' primer, a second PCR was run for roughly 7 to 11 cycles. TCRdb re-called the 5' RACE reads through MiXCR, storing one row per CDR3 protein. The sample lists approximately 810,000 distinct CDR3 sequences, less than 35% seen once, with about 18% in the top ten. Sequenced: blood. The receptors shown here come from an elderly woman in good health.

This clonotype was observed many times. The DNA of the CDR3 is TGCGCCAGCAGCCAAGAAGCGGGGGGACAGGGCAACTATGGCTACACCTTC. It specifies CASSQEAGGQGNYGYTF. The chain employs TRBV4-3 and TRBJ1-2; 9 bases fit TRBD1. Germline V CDR1 and CDR2: LGHNA, YSLEER. This CDR3 region has 17 residues. The V segment lost 0 bases and the J segment 2 bases; nucleotides outside the gene matches: 7.

This clonotype is a singleton in its sample. The chain joins TRBV12-3 or TRBV12-4 to TRBJ2-1; TRBD2 aligns across 7 bases. This CDR3 spans 13 amino acids. V shed 11 bases, J shed 8 bases, and the junction held 12 bases outside the gene matches. The CDR3 DNA reads TGTGCCTGCGCTGGCGGGAGTCGGGATGAGCAGTTCTTC. It yields the protein CACAGGSRDEQFF.

V and J are TRBV5-5 and TRBJ2-3, with 10 bases that match TRBD1. Germline CDR1 and CDR2: SGHKS and YYEKEE (reference sequence). The junction had 4 bases not matched to a gene; V was cut back by 1 base and J by 2 bases. CDR3 length: 16 residues. The CDR3 spells CASSLIGQGVTDTQYF. CDR3 nucleotides: TGTGCCAGCAGCTTGATCGGACAGGGGGTCACAGATACGCAGTATTTT.

Concerning this clonotype itself: A much larger clonotype is one base distant, so this may be a read error. The chain links TRBV7-2 to TRBJ2-1; D not resolved. The V end was cut by 5 bases, the J end by 13 bases, with 21 bases between. The CDR3 extends over 14 amino acids. Germline-derived CDR1 and CDR2 are SGHTA and FQGNSA. CDR3: CTSSQEIGPGRQFF. In DNA form, the CDR3 reads TGTACCAGCAGCCAAGAGATTGGGCCCGGACGACAGTTCTTC.

The V gene is TRBV29-1, the J gene TRBJ1-4; no clear D. The CDR3 runs 14 residues. Trimming removed 5 bases at V and 3 bases at J, with 13 bases between. Germline CDR1 and CDR2: SQVTM and ANQGSEA. DNA for the CDR3: TGCAGCGTTAGAAAAGGCGGTCCTAATGAAAAACTGTTTTTT. The encoded protein is CSVRKGGPNEKLFF.

Worth noting for this clonotype: A read error may produce the germline difference seen at one junction end. The chain has TRBV20-1 and TRBJ1-2, with D unresolved. Germline V gives CDR1 DFQATT, CDR2 SNEGSKA (reference sequence). The CDR3 covers 15 residues. Here the CDR3 reads CSARDRGENNYDYTF. DNA for the CDR3: TGCAGTGCTAGAGATCGTGGGGAGAATAACTATGACTACACCTTC.

This clonotype occurred a few times. This sequence joins TRBV20-1 and TRBJ1-1; possible D gene TRBD1, 5 bases. With 3 bases removed from V and 3 bases from J, the gap between germline ends came to 11 bases. This CDR3 has 13 residues. The germline CDR1 and CDR2 sequences are DFQATT and SNEGSKA (reference sequence). CDR3 sequence reads: CSARYRQDTEAFF. For the CDR3, the DNA is TGCAGTGCTAGGTACAGGCAGGACACTGAAGCTTTCTTT.

This clonotype was found many times. The V call is TRBV20-1, the J call TRBJ2-7, with 9 bases matching TRBD1. Germline CDR1 reads DFQATT; CDR2 reads SNEGSKA (reference sequence). Losses at the gene ends were 4 bases for V and 5 bases for J; bases not matched to a gene: 3. There are 12 residues in the CDR3. In DNA, the CDR3 is TGCAGTGCTATCTGGGACAGGGACGAGCAGTACTTC. Its protein product is CSAIWDRDEQYF.

V and J are TRBV6-2 or TRBV6-3 and TRBJ2-7; D call uncertain. Germline-derived CDR1 and CDR2 are MNHEY and SVGEGT. This CDR3 has 14 amino acids. The CDR3: CASSPNGLTAINNV. CDR3 in DNA: TGTGCCAGCAGTCCTAACGGCTTGACTGCCATAAATAACGTC.

This clonotype was picked up many times. The gene calls are TRBV20-1 and TRBJ2-1; the match to TRBD2 covers 10 bases. The germline V gene encodes CDR1 DFQATT and CDR2 SNEGSKA (reference sequence). Germline trimming cut 6 bases from V and 13 bases from J; bases unmatched to any gene: 15. This CDR3 is built from 14 residues. CDR3 sequence reads: CSASPSSGGPPQFF. The CDR3 coding sequence is TGCAGTGCCTCCCCGTCTAGCGGGGGCCCACCTCAGTTCTTC.

Concerning this clonotype: A much bigger clone sits one base away, suggesting this may be a read error. The chain combines TRBV12-3 or TRBV12-4 with TRBJ2-3; D gene uncertain. The V gene lost 6 bases and the J gene lost 11 bases, with 24 bases spanning the gap. The length of the CDR3 is 15 residues. In nucleotides, the CDR3 is TGTGCCAGCAGACCGGACGATCTTAGCACAGATGTGCAGTATTTT. Translating it yields CASRPDDLSTDVQYF.

The table lists this clonotype with many counts. The chain has TRBV6-1 and TRBJ2-7, with D possibly TRBD2 on 5 matching bases. Germline values: CDR1 MNHNS, CDR2 SASEGT. This CDR3 comprises 15 residues. V was cut by 8 bases and J by 1 base, with 18 bases left in between. The CDR3 DNA follows: TGTGCCAGCGGGCCTTTCGGGAAATGGTCCTACGAGCAGTACTTC. The encoded protein is CASGPFGKWSYEQYF.

This clonotype occurred a few times. This chain links TRBV10-3 with TRBJ2-1, with D maybe TRBD2 (5 bases). The length of the CDR3 is 14 residues. Germline assignment: CDR1 ENHRY and CDR2 SYGVKD. Trimming took off 3 bases at V and 8 bases at J, with 14 bases between the two ends. The DNA for the CDR3 is TGTGCCATCAGTGACGGTGGGAGTGGCGATGAGCAGTTCTTC. Its translation: CAISDGGSGDEQFF.

The gene calls are TRBV18 and TRBJ2-7; D is possibly TRBD2 (5 bases). Trimming shortened V by 1 base and J by 0 bases, and 10 bases separated the two germline ends. The CDR3 covers 15 residues. Germline V gene sequence: CDR1 KGHSH, CDR2 LQKENI. The CDR3 reads CASSPRSGNSYEQYF. DNA of the CDR3: TGTGCCAGCTCACCACGGAGCGGCAACTCCTACGAGCAGTACTTC.

Of note for this clonotype: Relative to the germline gene, one junction end is altered; a read error may explain this. The chain employs TRBV29-1 and TRBJ1-2; D uncertain. There are 10 residues in the CDR3. Per germline, CDR1 SQVTM and CDR2 ANQGSEA. The CDR3 nucleotides read TGCAGCGTCGACACCTATAGCTACACCTTC. Translating gives CSVDTYSYTF.

With regard to this clonotype: It may be a read error: a sequence one base away is much more abundant. This chain uses TRBV5-1 with TRBJ2-5; tentative D call: TRBD1 (6 bases). This CDR3 region has 16 residues. Looked up from germline, CDR1 is SGHRS and CDR2 is YFSETQ. CDR3 loop: CASSLSETGKQEAQYF. CDR3 sequence (DNA): TGCGCCAGCAGCCTGTCCGAGACAGGAAAGCAAGAGGCCCAGTACTTC.